The rows below give T cell receptor beta chains drawn from one sample of a study of cytomegalovirus exposure and HLA in healthy donors. Clones were sequenced by immunoSEQ multiplex PCR, and TCRdb holds only the in-frame ones, with some missing. The sample lists about 120,000 clones, approximately 75% occurring once. Sequenced: PBMCs. These TCRs come from a woman in her 50s in good health and CMV-seronegative. Both conserved end residues are part of each CDR3. D genes are given only for firm matches. Part of the rows lack a size; the others show once, few, many or a class for expanded clones.

>.|TRBJ2-7|.|TRBV6-5
CASSQGAGAYEQYF
TGTGCCAGCAGTCAAGGAGCGGGTGCCTACGAGCAGTACTTC
>.|TRBJ1-2|.|TRBV28
CASSIPGVGGYTF
TGTGCCAGCAGCATACCAGGGGTGGGTGGCTACACCTTC
>once|TRBJ1-5|.|TRBV6-1
CASSTGMGGNQPQHF
TGTGCCAGCAGTACAGGGATGGGTGGCAATCAGCCCCAGCATTTT
>.|TRBJ2-7|.|TRBV5-6
CASSLGSSYEQYF
TGTGCCAGCAGTTTGGGCAGCTCCTACGAGCAGTACTTC
>.|TRBJ2-2|TRBD1|TRBV4-3
CASSQDDRGLDTGELFF
TGCGCCAGCAGCCAAGATGACAGGGGATTGGACACCGGGGAGCTGTTTTTT
>.|TRBJ2-7|TRBD1|TRBV7-8
CASSTRTGHEQYF
TGTGCCAGCAGCACGAGGACAGGGCACGAGCAGTACTTC
>.|TRBJ1-2|TRBD1|TRBV27
CASSFSQGYGYTF
TGTGCCAGCAGTTTCTCACAGGGGTATGGCTACACCTTC
>.|TRBJ2-3|TRBD1|TRBV11-1
CASSLATGGPDTQYF
TGTGCCAGCAGCTTAGCTACAGGGGGCCCAGATACGCAGTATTTT
>.|TRBJ2-5|.|TRBV18
CASSPLREETQYF
TGTGCCAGCTCACCACTCAGGGAAGAGACCCAGTACTTC
>few|TRBJ2-3|.|TRBV7-9
CASSTLADFRATDTQYF
TGTGCCAGCAGCACCCTGGCGGACTTTCGCGCCACAGATACGCAGTATTTT
>.|TRBJ2-7|TRBD2|TRBV2
CASTRDYRSYEQYF
TGTGCCAGCACCCGGGACTACCGCTCCTACGAGCAGTACTTC
>.|TRBJ2-7|TRBD1|TRBV28
CASSLGQAYYSYEQYF
TGTGCCAGCAGTCTGGGACAGGCTTATTACTCCTACGAGCAGTACTTC
>.|TRBJ2-7|.|TRBV12-5
CASGLMTRAYEQYF
TGTGCTAGTGGTTTGATGACTAGAGCCTACGAGCAGTACTTC
>.|TRBJ1-5|.|TRBV27
CASSLQGLSQPQHF
TGTGCCAGCAGTTTACAGGGTTTGAGTCAGCCCCAGCATTTT
>.|TRBJ1-5|.|TRBV5-5
CASSLTSNQPQHF
TGTGCCAGCAGCTTAACAAGCAATCAGCCCCAGCATTTT
>.|TRBJ1-2|.|TRBV28
CASSAARGTFSYGYTF
TGTGCCAGCAGTGCAGCGAGGGGGACGTTCAGTTATGGCTACACCTTC